Detailed here is one TCR beta chain. Treatment of the sample: oral pan-JAK inhibitor, 5-10 mg twice daily. It was cDNA, reverse transcribed from extracted RNA, that served as the sequencing template. Generated by immunoSEQ multiplex PCR, the TCRdb table keeps only in-frame clones and is missing some. The data show around 200,000 clones, with 50% to 75% seen just once and around 4% held by the top ten. Trimming shortened V by 8 bases and J by 10 bases, and 18 bases separated the two germline ends. Germline assignment: CDR1 SGHAT and CDR2 FQNNGV. This CDR3 is 14 amino acids long. The data were obtained in a study of CD8+ T cells in alopecia areata.

The chain is built from TRBV11-2 and TRBJ1-6; TRBD1 might be the D (6 bases). The receptor was derived from a human donor with alopecia areata. Sequencing was performed on CD4+ T cells sorted from blood, taken at week 4, from a patient treated with tofacitinib. The CDR3 DNA is TGTGCCAGCTCATCGTTGGCAGGGGAATCACCCCTCCACTTT. Translated: CASSSLAGESPLHF.